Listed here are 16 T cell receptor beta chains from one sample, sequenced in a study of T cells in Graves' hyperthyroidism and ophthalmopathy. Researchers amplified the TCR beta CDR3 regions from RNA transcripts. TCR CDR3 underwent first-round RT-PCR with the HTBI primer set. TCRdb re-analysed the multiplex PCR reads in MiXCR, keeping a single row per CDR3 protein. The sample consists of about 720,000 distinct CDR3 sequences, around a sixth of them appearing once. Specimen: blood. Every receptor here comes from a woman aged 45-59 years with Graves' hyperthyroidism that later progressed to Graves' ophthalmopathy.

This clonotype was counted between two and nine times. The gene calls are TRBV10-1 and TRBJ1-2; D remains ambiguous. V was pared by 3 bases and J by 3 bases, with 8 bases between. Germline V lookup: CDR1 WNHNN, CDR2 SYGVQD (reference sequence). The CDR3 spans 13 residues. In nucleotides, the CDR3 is TGCGCCAGCAGTGATACGGTTGACTATGGCTACACCTTC. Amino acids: CASSDTVDYGYTF.

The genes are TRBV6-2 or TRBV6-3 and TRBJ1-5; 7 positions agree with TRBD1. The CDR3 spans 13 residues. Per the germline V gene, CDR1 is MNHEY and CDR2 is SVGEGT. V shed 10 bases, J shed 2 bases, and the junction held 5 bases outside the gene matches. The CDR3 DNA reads TGTGCCACTAAACAGGGGCGCAATCAGCCCCAGCATTTT. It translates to CATKQGRNQPQHF.

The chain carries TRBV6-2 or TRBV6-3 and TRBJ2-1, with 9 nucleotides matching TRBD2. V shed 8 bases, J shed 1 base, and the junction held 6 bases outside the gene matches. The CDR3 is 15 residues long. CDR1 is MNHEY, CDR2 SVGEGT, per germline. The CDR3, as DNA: TGTGCCAGCGGGGCGGGGGGGCCTTCCTACAATGAGCAGTTCTTC. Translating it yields CASGAGGPSYNEQFF.

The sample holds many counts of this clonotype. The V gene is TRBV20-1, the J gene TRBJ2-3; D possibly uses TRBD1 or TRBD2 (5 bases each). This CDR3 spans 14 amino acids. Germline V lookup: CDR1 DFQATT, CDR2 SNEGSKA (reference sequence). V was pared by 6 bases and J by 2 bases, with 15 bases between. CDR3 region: CSARPGRDTDTQYF. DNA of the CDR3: TGCAGTGCCCGACCGGGGCGTGACACAGATACGCAGTATTTT.

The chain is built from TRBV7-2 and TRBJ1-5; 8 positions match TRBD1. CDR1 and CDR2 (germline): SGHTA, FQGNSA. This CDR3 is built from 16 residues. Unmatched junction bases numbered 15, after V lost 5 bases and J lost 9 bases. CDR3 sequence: CASSPRTGRILRPQHF. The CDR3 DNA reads TGTGCCAGCAGCCCTAGGACAGGGCGGATTCTGCGGCCCCAGCATTTT.

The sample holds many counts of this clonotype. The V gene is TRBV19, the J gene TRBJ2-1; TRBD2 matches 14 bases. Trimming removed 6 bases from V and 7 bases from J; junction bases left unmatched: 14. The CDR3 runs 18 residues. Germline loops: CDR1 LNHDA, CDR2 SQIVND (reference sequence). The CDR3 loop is CASSNDGPGLAGVNEQFF. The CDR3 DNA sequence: TGTGCCAGTAGCAACGACGGACCGGGACTAGCGGGGGTAAATGAGCAGTTCTTC.

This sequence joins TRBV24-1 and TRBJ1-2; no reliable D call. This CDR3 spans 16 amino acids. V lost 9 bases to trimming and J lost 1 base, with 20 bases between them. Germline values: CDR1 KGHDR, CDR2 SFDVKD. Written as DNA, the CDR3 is TGTGCCACCGCCCCAGGAAGCAGGCTTCTTAACTATGGCTACACCTTC. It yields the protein CATAPGSRLLNYGYTF.

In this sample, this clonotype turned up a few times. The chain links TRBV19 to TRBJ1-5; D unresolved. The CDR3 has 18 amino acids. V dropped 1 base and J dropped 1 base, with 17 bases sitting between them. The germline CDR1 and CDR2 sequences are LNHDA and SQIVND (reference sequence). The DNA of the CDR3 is TGTGCCAGTAGTATAGTAGGCAGTGCCGACGCCAGCAATCAGCCCCAGCATTTT. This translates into CASSIVGSADASNQPQHF.

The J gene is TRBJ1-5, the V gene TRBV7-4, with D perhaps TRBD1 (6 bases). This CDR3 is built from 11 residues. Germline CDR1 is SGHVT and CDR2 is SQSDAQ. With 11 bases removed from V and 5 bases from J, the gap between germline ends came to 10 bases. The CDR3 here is CAGEGDQPQHF. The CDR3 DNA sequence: TGTGCCGGCGAGGGGGATCAGCCCCAGCATTTT.

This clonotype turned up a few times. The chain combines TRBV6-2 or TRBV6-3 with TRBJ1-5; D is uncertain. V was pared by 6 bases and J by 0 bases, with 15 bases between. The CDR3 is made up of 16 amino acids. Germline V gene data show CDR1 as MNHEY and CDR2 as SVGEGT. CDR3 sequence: CASRAGYLASNQPQHF. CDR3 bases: TGTGCCAGCAGAGCGGGTTATTTAGCTAGCAATCAGCCCCAGCATTTT.

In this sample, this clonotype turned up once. CDR3 in DNA: TGCGCCAGCAGGGGGCTGGGAATGACCGGGGAGCTGTTTTTT. This translates into CASRGLGMTGELFF. The gene calls are TRBV5-1 and TRBJ2-2, with D perhaps TRBD1 (5 bases). The CDR3 extends over 14 amino acids. The germline CDR1 and CDR2 sequences are SGHRS and YFSETQ. The V and J ends lost 5 bases and 5 bases respectively, with 13 bases between them.

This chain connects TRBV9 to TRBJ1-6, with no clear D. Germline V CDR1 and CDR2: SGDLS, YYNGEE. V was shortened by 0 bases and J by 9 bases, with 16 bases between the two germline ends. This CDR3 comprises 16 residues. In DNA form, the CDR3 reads TGTGCCAGCAGCGTAGCGGATCGGGGAGCTGGTTCACCCCTCCACTTT. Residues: CASSVADRGAGSPLHF.

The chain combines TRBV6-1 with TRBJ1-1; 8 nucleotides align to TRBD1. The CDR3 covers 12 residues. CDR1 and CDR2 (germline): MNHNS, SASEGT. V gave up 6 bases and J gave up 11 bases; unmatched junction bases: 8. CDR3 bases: TGTGCCAGCAGAACAGCAGGGGGCCGTGCTTTCTTT. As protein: CASRTAGGRAFF.

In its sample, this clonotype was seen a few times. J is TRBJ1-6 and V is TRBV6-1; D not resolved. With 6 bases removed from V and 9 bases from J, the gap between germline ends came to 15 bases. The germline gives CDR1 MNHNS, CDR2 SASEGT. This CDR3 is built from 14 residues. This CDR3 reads CASSSLMWSSPLHF. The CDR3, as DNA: TGTGCCAGCAGCTCCCTGATGTGGAGTTCACCCCTCCACTTT.

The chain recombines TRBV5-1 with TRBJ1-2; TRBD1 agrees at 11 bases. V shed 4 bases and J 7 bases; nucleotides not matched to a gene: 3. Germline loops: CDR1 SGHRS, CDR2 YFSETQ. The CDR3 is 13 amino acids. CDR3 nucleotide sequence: TGCGCCAGCAGCGCGGGACAGGGGGTTGGCTACACCTTC. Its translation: CASSAGQGVGYTF.

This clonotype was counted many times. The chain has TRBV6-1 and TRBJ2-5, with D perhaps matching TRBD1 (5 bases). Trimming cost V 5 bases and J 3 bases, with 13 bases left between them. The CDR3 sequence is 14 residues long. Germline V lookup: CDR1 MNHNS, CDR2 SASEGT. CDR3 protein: CASSNIGHEETQYF. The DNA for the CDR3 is TGTGCCAGCAGTAACATCGGACATGAAGAGACCCAGTACTTC.